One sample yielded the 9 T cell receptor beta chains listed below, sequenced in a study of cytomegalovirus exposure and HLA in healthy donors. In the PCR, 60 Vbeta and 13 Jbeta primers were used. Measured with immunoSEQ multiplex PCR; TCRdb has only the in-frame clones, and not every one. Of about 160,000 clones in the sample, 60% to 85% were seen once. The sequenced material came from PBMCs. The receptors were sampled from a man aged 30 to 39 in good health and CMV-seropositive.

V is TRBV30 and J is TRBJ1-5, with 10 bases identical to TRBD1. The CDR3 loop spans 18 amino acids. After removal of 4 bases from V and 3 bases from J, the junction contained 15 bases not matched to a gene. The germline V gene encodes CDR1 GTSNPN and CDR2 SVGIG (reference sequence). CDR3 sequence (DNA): TGTGCCTGGACTCAGGGACAGGGGTCCTACGGGTACAATCAGCCCCAGCATTTT. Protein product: CAWTQGQGSYGYNQPQHF. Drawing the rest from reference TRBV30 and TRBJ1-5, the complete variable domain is SQTIHQWPATLVQPVGSPLSLECTVEGTSNPNLYWYRQAAGRGLQLLFYSVGIGQISSEVPQNLSASRPQDRQFILSSKKLLLSDSGFYLCAWTQGQGSYGYNQPQHFGDGTRLSIL.

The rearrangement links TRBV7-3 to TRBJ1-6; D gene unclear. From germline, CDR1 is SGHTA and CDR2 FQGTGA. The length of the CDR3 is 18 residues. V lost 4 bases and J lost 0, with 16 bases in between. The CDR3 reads CASSSPDIPSSYNSPLHF. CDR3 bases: TGTGCCAGCAGCTCCCCCGACATACCGAGCTCCTATAATTCACCCCTCCACTTT. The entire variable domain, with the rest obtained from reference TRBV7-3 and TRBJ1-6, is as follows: GAGVSQTPSNKVTEKGKYVELRCDPISGHTALYWYRQSLGQGPEFLIYFQGTGAADDSGLPNDRFFAVRPEGSVSTLKIQRTERGDSAVYLCASSSPDIPSSYNSPLHFGNGTRLTVT.

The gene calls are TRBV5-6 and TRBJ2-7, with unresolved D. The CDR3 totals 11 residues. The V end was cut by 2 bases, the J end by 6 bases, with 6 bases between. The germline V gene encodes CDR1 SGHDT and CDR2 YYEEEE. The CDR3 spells CASSFEIEQYF. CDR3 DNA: TGTGCCAGCAGCTTCGAGATCGAGCAGTACTTC.

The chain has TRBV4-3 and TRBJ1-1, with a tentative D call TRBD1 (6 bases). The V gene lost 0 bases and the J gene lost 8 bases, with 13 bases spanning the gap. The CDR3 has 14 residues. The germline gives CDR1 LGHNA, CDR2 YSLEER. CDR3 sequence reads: CASSQDWAGAEAFF. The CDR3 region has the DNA TGCGCCAGCAGCCAAGATTGGGCGGGGGCCGAAGCTTTCTTT.

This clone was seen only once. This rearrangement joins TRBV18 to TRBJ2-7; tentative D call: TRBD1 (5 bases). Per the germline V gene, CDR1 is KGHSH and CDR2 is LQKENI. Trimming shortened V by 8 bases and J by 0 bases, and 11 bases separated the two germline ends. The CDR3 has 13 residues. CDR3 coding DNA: TGTGCCAGCACAAAGGACATCTCCTACGAGCAGTACTTC. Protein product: CASTKDISYEQYF. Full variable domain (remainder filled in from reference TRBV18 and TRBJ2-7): NAGVMQNPRHLVRRRGQEARLRCSPMKGHSHVYWYRQLPEEGLKFMVYLQKENIIDESGMPKERFSAEFPKEGPSILRIQQVVRGDSAAYFCASTKDISYEQYFGPGTRLTVT.

CDR3 nucleotides: TGCGCCAGCGGGAGGTCAATCGATCTGGACGAGCAGTACTTC. Its translation is CASGRSIDLDEQYF. This chain joins TRBV5-1 and TRBJ2-7; tentative D call: TRBD2 (6 bases). CDR1 SGHRS and CDR2 YFSETQ come from the germline V gene. V gave up 7 bases and J gave up 5 bases, with 19 bases separating them. CDR3 length: 14 residues.

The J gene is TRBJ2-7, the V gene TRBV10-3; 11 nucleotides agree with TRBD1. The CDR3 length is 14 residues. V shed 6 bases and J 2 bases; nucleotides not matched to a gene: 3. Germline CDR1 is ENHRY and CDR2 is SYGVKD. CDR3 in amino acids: CAIRPGQGAYEQYF. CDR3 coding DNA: TGTGCCATCAGACCGGGACAGGGGGCCTACGAGCAGTACTTC.

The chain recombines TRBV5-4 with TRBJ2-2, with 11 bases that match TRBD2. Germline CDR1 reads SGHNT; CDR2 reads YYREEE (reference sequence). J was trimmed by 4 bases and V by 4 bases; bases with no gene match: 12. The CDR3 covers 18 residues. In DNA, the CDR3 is TGTGCCAGCAGCGGAGACGTAGCGGGGGGGCGGGGCACCGGGGAGCTGTTTTTT. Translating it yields CASSGDVAGGRGTGELFF.

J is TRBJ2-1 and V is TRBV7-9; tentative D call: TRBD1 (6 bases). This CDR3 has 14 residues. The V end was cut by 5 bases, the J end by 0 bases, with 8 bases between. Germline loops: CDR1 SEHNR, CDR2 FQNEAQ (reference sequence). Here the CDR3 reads CASSTTGSYNEQFF. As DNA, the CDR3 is TGTGCCAGCAGCACGACAGGCTCCTACAATGAGCAGTTCTTC.